This record looks at one T cell receptor (beta chain) sequence and its context. What it recognizes is unknown. Profiling relied on immunoSEQ multiplex PCR, and the TCRdb table lists in-frame clones only, not all of them. The sample carries about 34,000 clones, 80% to 90% recorded once. This entry belongs to a study of PD-1 blockade in classical Hodgkin lymphoma. Trimming removed 5 bases from V and 5 bases from J, with 14 bases in between. This CDR3 is built from 14 residues. Germline V lookup: CDR1 SGHVS, CDR2 FNYEAQ. Findings and limits, study-wide: As was reported, newly diagnosed patients showed lower baseline TCR diversity than healthy donors did. Sources of repertoire differences remain undefined, possibly disease activity or prior therapy.

Time point indicated: newly diagnosed, previously untreated cHL patient sample. Out of thawed PBMCs, magnetic negative selection purified CD4+ T cells. PBMCs from untreated, newly diagnosed classical Hodgkin lymphoma were comparison samples. This chain uses TRBV7-6 with TRBJ2-3, with D possibly matching TRBD1 (7 bases). The sample comprised CD4+ T cells from blood. This receptor was taken from a human donor with classical Hodgkin lymphoma. The CDR3 here is CASSRGQGGDTQYF. In DNA, the CDR3 is TGTGCCAGCAGCAGGGGGCAGGGAGGAGATACGCAGTATTTT.